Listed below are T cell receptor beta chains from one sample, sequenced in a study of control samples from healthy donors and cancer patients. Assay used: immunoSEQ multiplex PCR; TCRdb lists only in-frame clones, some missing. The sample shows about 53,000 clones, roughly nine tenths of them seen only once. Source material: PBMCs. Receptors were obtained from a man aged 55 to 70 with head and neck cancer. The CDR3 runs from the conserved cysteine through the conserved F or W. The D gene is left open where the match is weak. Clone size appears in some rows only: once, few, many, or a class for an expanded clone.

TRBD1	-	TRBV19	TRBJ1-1	TGTGCCAGTAGTATGGACAGGGACACTGAAGCTTTCTTT	CASSMDRDTEAFF
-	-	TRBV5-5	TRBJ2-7	TGTGCCAGCAGCTTCTCGGACAGAAGGCAGTACTTC	CASSFSDRRQYF
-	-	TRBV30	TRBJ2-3	TGTGCCTGGACCCCCGGCCACGGGGTATCAGATACGCAGTATTTT	CAWTPGHGVSDTQYF
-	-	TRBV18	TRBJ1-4	TGTGCCAGCTCACCGAACCCGGCGGCCGCAACTAATGAAAAACTGTTTTTT	CASSPNPAAATNEKLFF
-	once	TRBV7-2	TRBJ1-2	TGTGCCAGCAGCCCCGACTTGGGGGTCCTGGGCTATGGCTACACCTTC	CASSPDLGVLGYGYTF
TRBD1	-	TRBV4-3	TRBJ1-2	TGCGCCAGCAGCTCTAGGACAGGGGGCGCCGGCTATGGCTACACCTTC	CASSSRTGGAGYGYTF
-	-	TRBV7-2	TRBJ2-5	TGTGCCAGCAGCCAGGAAAGGAGGCAAGAGACCCAGTACTTC	CASSQERRQETQYF
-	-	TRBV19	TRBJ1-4	TGTGCCAGTAGTACCCAGGAGGGTTTTAATGAAAAACTGTTTTTT	CASSTQEGFNEKLFF
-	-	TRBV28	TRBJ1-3	TGTGCCAGCAGTCTCCCTGGGGGGCCAGGAAACACCATATATTTT	CASSLPGGPGNTIYF
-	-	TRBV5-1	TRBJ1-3	TGCGCCAGCAGCTCGAGGGATCCCGGAAACACCATATATTTT	CASSSRDPGNTIYF
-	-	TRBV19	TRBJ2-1	TGTGCCAGTAGTATTCCATACAATGAGCAGTTCTTC	CASSIPYNEQFF
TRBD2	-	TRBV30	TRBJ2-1	TGTGCCTGGAGTACCGGGACTAGCGGGATCTACAATGAGCAGTTCTTC	CAWSTGTSGIYNEQFF
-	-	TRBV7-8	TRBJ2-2	TGTGCCAGCAGCGCTCTCATGAACACCGGGGAGCTGTTTTTT	CASSALMNTGELFF
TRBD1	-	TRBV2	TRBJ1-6	TGTGCCAGCAGTGGGGACAGGGCGGTTTCACCCCTCCACTTT	CASSGDRAVSPLHF
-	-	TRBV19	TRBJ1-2	TGTGCCAGTAGATTAGAGGTCGGCTATGGCTACACCTTC	CASRLEVGYGYTF
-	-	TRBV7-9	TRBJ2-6	TGTGCCAGCAGCTTATGGGTCAGTGTCTCTGGGGCCAACGTCCTGACTTTC	CASSLWVSVSGANVLTF
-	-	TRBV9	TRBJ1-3	TGTGCCAGCAGCGCCACACTCTCTGGAAACACCATATATTTT	CASSATLSGNTIYF
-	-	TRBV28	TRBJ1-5	TGTGCCAGCAGTCCTCCACCACAGGGTTGGAGCAATCAGCCCCAGCATTTT	CASSPPPQGWSNQPQHF
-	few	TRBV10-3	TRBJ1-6	TGTGCCATCAGCCCAGGGGCTGGTAATTCACCCCTCCACTTT	CAISPGAGNSPLHF
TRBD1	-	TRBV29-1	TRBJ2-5	TGCAGCGTTCGCCGGACAGGGTTTGGGAAGACCCAGTACTTC	CSVRRTGFGKTQYF
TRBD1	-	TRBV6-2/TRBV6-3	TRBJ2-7	TGTGCCAGCAGCGACAGGGCTCCCTACGAGCAGTACTTC	CASSDRAPYEQYF
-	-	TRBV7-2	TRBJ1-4	TGTGCCAGCAGCCCCAGGACAGCAACTAATGAAAAACTGTTTTTT	CASSPRTATNEKLFF
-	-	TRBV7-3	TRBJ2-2	TGTGCCAGCAGCCCAGGACACGGAGGGGAGCTGTTTTTT	CASSPGHGGELFF
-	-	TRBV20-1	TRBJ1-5	TGCAGTGCTAGTGAAGGGGGCAATCAGCCCCAGCATTTT	CSASEGGNQPQHF
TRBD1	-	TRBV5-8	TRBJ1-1	TGTGCCAGCAGTCCTAGACAGGGGTGGAATGAAGCTTTCTTT	CASSPRQGWNEAFF
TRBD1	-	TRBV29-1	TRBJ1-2	TGCAGCGTTGAGGGCAGGGGGGATAAAAACTATGGCTACACCTTC	CSVEGRGDKNYGYTF
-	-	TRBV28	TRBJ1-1	TGTGCCAGCAGTTTACTACAAGACAGGTTTGGGACTGAAGCTTTCTTT	CASSLLQDRFGTEAFF
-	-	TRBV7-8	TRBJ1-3	TGTGCCAGCAGCCAAGGAAACACCATATATTTT	CASSQGNTIYF
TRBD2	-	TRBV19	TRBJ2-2	TGTGCCAGTAGTCCCCCCCCCTCTAGCGGGAGTTTCACCGGGGAGCTGTTTTTT	CASSPPPSSGSFTGELFF
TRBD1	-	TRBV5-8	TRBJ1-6	TGTGCCAGCAGCTTGGAGACAGGGGGAAATTCACCCCTCCACTTT	CASSLETGGNSPLHF
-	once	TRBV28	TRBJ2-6	TGTGCCAGCAGTACTCAGAGCTCTGGGGCCAACGTCCTGACTTTC	CASSTQSSGANVLTF
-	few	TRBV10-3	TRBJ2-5	TGTGCCATCAGTGAGCCTAGATCAGAGACCCAGTACTTC	CAISEPRSETQYF
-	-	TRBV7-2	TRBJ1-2	TGTGCCAGCAGCTCCGGGGTCGGGTACTATGGCTACACCTTC	CASSSGVGYYGYTF
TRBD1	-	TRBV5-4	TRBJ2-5	TGTGCCAGCAGCCCCCCTCCCCGGGACAGGGGGAGTGAGACCCAGTACTTC	CASSPPPRDRGSETQYF
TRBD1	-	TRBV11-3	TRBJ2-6	TGTGCCAGCAGCCCCGGGACAGGGGTGTCTGGGGCCAACGTCCTGACTTTC	CASSPGTGVSGANVLTF
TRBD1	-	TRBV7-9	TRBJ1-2	TGTGCCAGCAGCACTCGGGACAGACCCTATGGCTACACCTTC	CASSTRDRPYGYTF
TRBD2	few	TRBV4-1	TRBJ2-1	TGCGCCAGCAGCCAAGCCCGCGCTGGGGCGGGAGGTTCCTACAATGAGCAGTTCTTC	CASSQARAGAGGSYNEQFF
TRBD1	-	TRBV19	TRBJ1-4	TGTGCCAGTAGTGCGGAACAGGGGGCCGGTTATGAAAAACTGTTTTTT	CASSAEQGAGYEKLFF
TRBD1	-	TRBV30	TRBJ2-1	TGTGCCTGGAGTGTACACTTGGGGGACAGGGGAGTTTACAATGAGCAGTTCTTC	CAWSVHLGDRGVYNEQFF
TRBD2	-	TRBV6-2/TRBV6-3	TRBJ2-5	TGTGCCAGCAGTTCGTGGACTAGCCTAGAGACCCAGTACTTC	CASSSWTSLETQYF
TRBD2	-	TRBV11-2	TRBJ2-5	TGTGCCAGCAGCCCAACCTCTTTGGTGGGACTAGGGCAAGAGACCCAGTACTTC	CASSPTSLVGLGQETQYF
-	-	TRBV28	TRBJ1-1	TGTGCCAGCAGTTTAATAGGCACGGGGGACACTGAAGCTTTCTTT	CASSLIGTGDTEAFF